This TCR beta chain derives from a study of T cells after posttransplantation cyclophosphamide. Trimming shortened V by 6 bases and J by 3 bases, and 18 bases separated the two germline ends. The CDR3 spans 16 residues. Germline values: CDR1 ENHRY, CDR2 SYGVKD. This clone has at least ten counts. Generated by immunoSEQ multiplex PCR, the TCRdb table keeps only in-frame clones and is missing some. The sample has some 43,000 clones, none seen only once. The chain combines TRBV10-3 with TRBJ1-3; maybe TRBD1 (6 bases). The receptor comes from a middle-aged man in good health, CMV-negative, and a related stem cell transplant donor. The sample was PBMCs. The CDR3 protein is CAIRVTGSEFGNTIYF. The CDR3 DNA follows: TGTGCCATCAGGGTAACAGGGTCTGAGTTTGGAAACACCATATATTTT.